These T cell receptor beta chains were read from a single sample in a study of blood T cell repertoires in COVID-19. The assay was immunoSEQ multiplex PCR, and TCRdb's table has in-frame clones only and misses some. The sample has around 230,000 clones, 75% to 90% seen once. The sequenced sample consisted of peripheral blood. The source is a man aged 40-50 years with acute or convalescent COVID-19. Both conserved end residues are part of each CDR3. Fields, in order: J gene, V gene, D gene, clone size, CDR3 protein, CDR3 DNA. A D gene is named only where the DNA matches it firmly. Part of the rows lack a size; the others show once, few, many or a class for expanded clones.

j_call: TRBJ1-1
v_call: TRBV25-1
d_call: -
clone_size: -
cdr3_aa: CASSERQGNTEAFF
cdr3_nt: TGTGCCAGCAGTGAGAGGCAGGGGAACACTGAAGCTTTCTTT

j_call: TRBJ1-6
v_call: TRBV15
d_call: -
clone_size: -
cdr3_aa: CATSSRYILNYNSPLHF
cdr3_nt: TGTGCCACCAGCAGTCGCTATATCCTCAACTATAATTCACCCCTCCACTTT

j_call: TRBJ1-1
v_call: TRBV29-1
d_call: -
clone_size: -
cdr3_aa: CSVEGRASNTEAFF
cdr3_nt: TGCAGCGTTGAAGGGAGGGCATCGAACACTGAAGCTTTCTTT

j_call: TRBJ2-2
v_call: TRBV29-1
d_call: -
clone_size: -
cdr3_aa: CSARQGGPGELFF
cdr3_nt: TGCAGCGCCCGCCAGGGGGGCCCCGGGGAGCTGTTTTTT

j_call: TRBJ2-3
v_call: TRBV10-2
d_call: TRBD2
clone_size: -
cdr3_aa: CASSEAGGENTQYF
cdr3_nt: TGCGCCAGCAGTGAAGCCGGGGGGGAGAATACGCAGTATTTT

j_call: TRBJ1-1
v_call: TRBV20-1
d_call: -
clone_size: -
cdr3_aa: CSDRTTEAFF
cdr3_nt: TGCAGTGATCGCACAACTGAAGCTTTCTTT

j_call: TRBJ2-3
v_call: TRBV15
d_call: -
clone_size: -
cdr3_aa: CATSRDQRAFTDTQYF
cdr3_nt: TGTGCCACCAGCAGAGACCAGCGGGCCTTCACAGATACGCAGTATTTT

j_call: TRBJ2-1
v_call: TRBV6-2/TRBV6-3
d_call: TRBD2
clone_size: -
cdr3_aa: CASSPFGGTYNEQFF
cdr3_nt: TGTGCCAGCAGTCCCTTCGGGGGGACCTACAATGAGCAGTTCTTC

j_call: TRBJ1-6
v_call: TRBV27
d_call: -
clone_size: -
cdr3_aa: CASSLRQDGANSPLHF
cdr3_nt: TGTGCCAGCAGTTTACGACAGGATGGGGCAAATTCACCCCTCCACTTT

j_call: TRBJ1-1
v_call: TRBV3-1/TRBV3-2
d_call: -
clone_size: -
cdr3_aa: CASSQIAGFGMNTEAFF
cdr3_nt: TGTGCCAGCAGCCAAATCGCCGGATTCGGGATGAACACTGAAGCTTTCTTT

j_call: TRBJ2-3
v_call: TRBV19
d_call: TRBD2
clone_size: -
cdr3_aa: CASTGLAGGPPDTQYF
cdr3_nt: TGTGCCAGTACGGGACTAGCGGGGGGGCCGCCAGATACGCAGTATTTT

j_call: TRBJ2-7
v_call: TRBV5-8
d_call: -
clone_size: -
cdr3_aa: CASSLAVTPIREQYF
cdr3_nt: TGTGCCAGCAGCTTGGCTGTGACTCCAATCCGCGAGCAGTACTTC

j_call: TRBJ2-2
v_call: TRBV27
d_call: -
clone_size: -
cdr3_aa: CASSTLGQPGELFF
cdr3_nt: TGTGCCAGCAGCACCCTTGGGCAGCCAGGGGAGCTGTTTTTT

j_call: TRBJ2-1
v_call: TRBV5-8
d_call: TRBD2
clone_size: -
cdr3_aa: CASSSARLAAYNEQFF
cdr3_nt: TGTGCCAGCAGCTCCGCCCGACTAGCGGCTTACAATGAGCAGTTCTTC

j_call: TRBJ1-6
v_call: TRBV5-6
d_call: -
clone_size: -
cdr3_aa: CASSLALDSSYNSPLHF
cdr3_nt: TGTGCCAGCAGCTTGGCGCTCGATAGCTCCTATAATTCACCCCTCCACTTT

j_call: TRBJ2-7
v_call: TRBV7-9
d_call: -
clone_size: -
cdr3_aa: CASSVTGDLLYEQYF
cdr3_nt: TGTGCCAGCAGCGTTACCGGGGATCTACTCTACGAGCAGTACTTC

j_call: TRBJ2-7
v_call: TRBV2
d_call: -
clone_size: -
cdr3_aa: CASRASYEQYF
cdr3_nt: TGTGCCAGCAGGGCCTCCTACGAGCAGTACTTC

j_call: TRBJ1-2
v_call: TRBV7-2
d_call: -
clone_size: -
cdr3_aa: CASSPTFRGAKPAYFGYTF
cdr3_nt: TGTGCCAGCAGCCCGACCTTTCGGGGGGCGAAACCGGCCTATTTTGGCTACACCTTC

j_call: TRBJ2-1
v_call: TRBV29-1
d_call: TRBD2
clone_size: -
cdr3_aa: CSVGQTSGINEQFF
cdr3_nt: TGCAGCGTTGGACAGACTAGCGGGATAAATGAGCAGTTCTTC

j_call: TRBJ1-5
v_call: TRBV24-1
d_call: -
clone_size: -
cdr3_aa: CATSDLVGDYGNQPQHF
cdr3_nt: TGTGCCACCAGTGATTTGGTCGGGGACTATGGCAATCAGCCCCAGCATTTT

j_call: TRBJ2-7
v_call: TRBV4-2
d_call: -
clone_size: -
cdr3_aa: CASSQEQVGGHPYEQYF
cdr3_nt: TGTGCCAGCAGCCAAGAACAGGTGGGGGGGCACCCCTACGAGCAGTACTTC

j_call: TRBJ1-1
v_call: TRBV5-3
d_call: -
clone_size: -
cdr3_aa: CARSPRQNSDLNTEAFF
cdr3_nt: TGTGCCAGAAGCCCAAGACAGAACTCCGATTTGAACACTGAAGCTTTCTTT

j_call: TRBJ1-2
v_call: TRBV10-2
d_call: -
clone_size: -
cdr3_aa: CASSASPSGSYGYTF
cdr3_nt: TGCGCCAGCAGTGCTTCCCCTTCGGGAAGCTATGGCTACACCTTC

j_call: TRBJ1-1
v_call: TRBV10-3
d_call: -
clone_size: few
cdr3_aa: CAISEQSAEAFF
cdr3_nt: TGTGCCATCAGTGAACAGTCCGCTGAAGCTTTCTTT

j_call: TRBJ2-5
v_call: TRBV7-7
d_call: TRBD1
clone_size: -
cdr3_aa: CASSQTGAVQETQYF
cdr3_nt: TGTGCCAGCAGCCAGACAGGGGCGGTCCAAGAGACCCAGTACTTC

j_call: TRBJ2-6
v_call: TRBV7-9
d_call: TRBD1
clone_size: -
cdr3_aa: CASSSVDRASSGANVLTF
cdr3_nt: TGTGCCAGCAGCTCCGTCGACAGGGCGAGCTCTGGGGCCAACGTCCTGACTTTC

j_call: TRBJ1-1
v_call: TRBV6-1
d_call: -
clone_size: -
cdr3_aa: CASSDKQGGGTEAFF
cdr3_nt: TGTGCCAGCAGTGACAAACAGGGTGGGGGCACTGAAGCTTTCTTT

j_call: TRBJ2-6
v_call: TRBV28
d_call: TRBD1
clone_size: -
cdr3_aa: CASSPRGRGSGANVLTF
cdr3_nt: TGTGCCAGCAGCCCCAGGGGGCGCGGTTCTGGGGCCAACGTCCTGACTTTC

j_call: TRBJ2-1
v_call: TRBV4-2
d_call: TRBD2
clone_size: -
cdr3_aa: CASSQLGLAGPGSSYNEQFF
cdr3_nt: TGTGCCAGCAGCCAATTGGGACTAGCGGGCCCCGGGAGCTCCTACAATGAGCAGTTCTTC

j_call: TRBJ2-7
v_call: TRBV28
d_call: TRBD2
clone_size: -
cdr3_aa: CASSLRRGGYEQYF
cdr3_nt: TGTGCCAGCAGTTTAAGGCGCGGGGGCTACGAGCAGTACTTC

j_call: TRBJ1-1
v_call: TRBV19
d_call: -
clone_size: -
cdr3_aa: CASRLGGNTEAFF
cdr3_nt: TGTGCCAGCCGTTTAGGGGGGAACACTGAAGCTTTCTTT

j_call: TRBJ2-3
v_call: TRBV7-3
d_call: TRBD2
clone_size: -
cdr3_aa: CASSLGTRRTDTQYF
cdr3_nt: TGTGCCAGCAGCTTAGGGACTAGACGCACAGATACGCAGTATTTT

j_call: TRBJ1-2
v_call: TRBV3-1/TRBV3-2
d_call: TRBD1
clone_size: few
cdr3_aa: CASSQGTGYDYGYTF
cdr3_nt: TGTGCCAGCAGCCAGGGGACAGGGTACGACTATGGCTACACCTTC

j_call: TRBJ2-3
v_call: TRBV4-1
d_call: TRBD2
clone_size: few
cdr3_aa: CASSPGPLAGGPGTDTQYF
cdr3_nt: TGCGCCAGCAGCCCCGGCCCCCTAGCGGGAGGGCCGGGGACAGATACGCAGTATTTT

j_call: TRBJ2-5
v_call: TRBV19
d_call: TRBD2
clone_size: -
cdr3_aa: CASSILGPSGAWEETQYF
cdr3_nt: TGTGCCAGTAGTATCCTCGGGCCTAGCGGGGCTTGGGAAGAGACCCAGTACTTC

j_call: TRBJ2-3
v_call: TRBV18
d_call: -
clone_size: -
cdr3_aa: CASSQLEGTDTQYF
cdr3_nt: TGTGCCAGCTCACAACTAGAAGGCACAGATACGCAGTATTTT

j_call: TRBJ2-5
v_call: TRBV28
d_call: -
clone_size: -
cdr3_aa: CASSPARLEETQYF
cdr3_nt: TGTGCCAGCAGTCCTGCTAGGCTAGAAGAGACCCAGTACTTC

j_call: TRBJ2-3
v_call: TRBV5-1
d_call: -
clone_size: -
cdr3_aa: CASSAPNTDTQYF
cdr3_nt: TGCGCCAGCAGCGCCCCTAACACAGATACGCAGTATTTT

j_call: TRBJ1-1
v_call: TRBV7-9
d_call: TRBD1
clone_size: -
cdr3_aa: CASSLAGGPEAFF
cdr3_nt: TGTGCCAGCAGCTTAGCAGGGGGCCCTGAAGCTTTCTTT

j_call: TRBJ1-1
v_call: TRBV7-9
d_call: TRBD1
clone_size: -
cdr3_aa: CASSKSPGQLNTEAFF
cdr3_nt: TGTGCCAGCAGCAAAAGTCCGGGACAGCTGAACACTGAAGCTTTCTTT

j_call: TRBJ1-6
v_call: TRBV7-2
d_call: TRBD1
clone_size: -
cdr3_aa: CASSFPPGQLYSPLHF
cdr3_nt: TGTGCCAGCAGCTTCCCCCCGGGACAGTTATATTCACCCCTCCACTTT

j_call: TRBJ2-5
v_call: TRBV11-2
d_call: -
clone_size: -
cdr3_aa: CASVGGPHPQETQYF
cdr3_nt: TGTGCCAGCGTGGGTGGGCCTCACCCACAAGAGACCCAGTACTTC

j_call: TRBJ1-2
v_call: TRBV30
d_call: -
clone_size: -
cdr3_aa: CAWSSFGAGEGYTF
cdr3_nt: TGTGCCTGGAGCTCCTTCGGGGCAGGGGAAGGCTACACCTTC

j_call: TRBJ1-1
v_call: TRBV6-5
d_call: -
clone_size: -
cdr3_aa: CASRYLSGSQAFF
cdr3_nt: TGTGCCAGCAGGTACCTCAGCGGCAGCCAAGCTTTCTTT

j_call: TRBJ1-2
v_call: TRBV9
d_call: -
clone_size: -
cdr3_aa: CASSAPGGYTF
cdr3_nt: TGTGCCAGCAGCGCCCCAGGGGGCTACACCTTC

j_call: TRBJ2-1
v_call: TRBV11-2
d_call: TRBD2
clone_size: -
cdr3_aa: CASRLAGGPHNEQFF
cdr3_nt: TGTGCCAGCAGGTTAGCGGGGGGGCCGCACAATGAGCAGTTCTTC

j_call: TRBJ1-1
v_call: TRBV11-2
d_call: TRBD1
clone_size: -
cdr3_aa: CASSFRQGEANTEAFF
cdr3_nt: TGTGCCAGCAGCTTCAGACAGGGCGAAGCTAACACTGAAGCTTTCTTT

j_call: TRBJ1-2
v_call: TRBV7-9
d_call: TRBD1
clone_size: few
cdr3_aa: CASSSARTGLYGYTF
cdr3_nt: TGTGCCAGCAGCTCAGCAAGGACAGGACTTTATGGCTACACCTTC

j_call: TRBJ2-7
v_call: TRBV18
d_call: TRBD1
clone_size: -
cdr3_aa: CASSLTSGTGVTYEQYF
cdr3_nt: TGTGCCAGCTCACTAACATCCGGGACAGGGGTGACCTACGAGCAGTACTTC

j_call: TRBJ1-5
v_call: TRBV30
d_call: -
clone_size: few
cdr3_aa: CAWNQGNRQPQHF
cdr3_nt: TGTGCCTGGAATCAGGGGAACCGGCAGCCCCAGCATTTT

j_call: TRBJ2-2
v_call: TRBV6-5
d_call: -
clone_size: -
cdr3_aa: CASTQGWTGELFF
cdr3_nt: TGTGCCAGCACCCAGGGGTGGACCGGGGAGCTGTTTTTT

j_call: TRBJ2-7
v_call: TRBV5-6
d_call: TRBD1
clone_size: -
cdr3_aa: CASSRTGGQGYEQYF
cdr3_nt: TGTGCCAGCAGCCGGACCGGAGGACAGGGCTACGAGCAGTACTTC

j_call: TRBJ1-2
v_call: TRBV7-9
d_call: -
clone_size: -
cdr3_aa: CASSPILITGANYGYTF
cdr3_nt: TGTGCCAGCAGCCCCATCTTGATTACGGGAGCTAACTATGGCTACACCTTC

j_call: TRBJ2-7
v_call: TRBV19
d_call: TRBD1
clone_size: -
cdr3_aa: CASRIMGQGAGEQYF
cdr3_nt: TGTGCCAGTCGGATTATGGGACAGGGGGCTGGGGAGCAGTACTTC

j_call: TRBJ1-4
v_call: TRBV19
d_call: -
clone_size: -
cdr3_aa: CASSTVPTRGEKLFF
cdr3_nt: TGTGCCAGTAGTACCGTCCCAACTAGAGGTGAAAAACTGTTTTTT

j_call: TRBJ2-7
v_call: TRBV5-1
d_call: TRBD1
clone_size: -
cdr3_aa: CASSRTGTGFDEQYF
cdr3_nt: TGCGCCAGCAGCCGAACCGGGACAGGTTTCGACGAGCAGTACTTC

j_call: TRBJ2-7
v_call: TRBV2
d_call: -
clone_size: -
cdr3_aa: CASRELATYEQYF
cdr3_nt: TGTGCCAGCAGGGAGTTAGCCACCTACGAGCAGTACTTC